This paragraph reports one T cell receptor (beta chain). The antigen is not known. All patients reached thyroid surgery having received no treatment beforehand. The data are from a study of metastatic and nonmetastatic thyroid tumors. Turning to the study itself: The comparison covered peripheral blood and tumor or nodule tissue in malignant and benign thyroid patients.

Authors' data handling: A distant-metastasis classifier for papillary thyroid cancer was built using CDR3 differences across clinicopathological groups. Using MiXCR, TCRdb reanalyzed the PCR reads. What appears here as the V and J calls and clone size reflects TCRdb's work, not the paper's. This repertoire shows approximately 16,000 clones, under 35% found once; its top ten account for about 14%. The CDR3 consists of 14 residues. V shed 1 base and J 7 bases; nucleotides not matched to a gene: 4. The germline V gene has CDR1 SEHNR and CDR2 FQNEAQ (reference sequence). Study observations and caveats: Versus benign nodules, malignant thyroid tumors reportedly had significantly higher TCR beta diversity, in blood and tumor.

The sample taken for sequencing was adjacent normal tissue. The source is a female donor with papillary thyroid cancer or a benign thyroid nodule (not recorded which). Some clones in this sample may be carry-over from other donors' samples. This chain joins TRBV7-9 and TRBJ2-7, with 10 bases aligning to TRBD1. This CDR3 reads CASSLVGTGEEQYF. The CDR3 region has the DNA TGTGCCAGCAGCTTAGTGGGGACAGGGGAAGAGCAGTACTTC.